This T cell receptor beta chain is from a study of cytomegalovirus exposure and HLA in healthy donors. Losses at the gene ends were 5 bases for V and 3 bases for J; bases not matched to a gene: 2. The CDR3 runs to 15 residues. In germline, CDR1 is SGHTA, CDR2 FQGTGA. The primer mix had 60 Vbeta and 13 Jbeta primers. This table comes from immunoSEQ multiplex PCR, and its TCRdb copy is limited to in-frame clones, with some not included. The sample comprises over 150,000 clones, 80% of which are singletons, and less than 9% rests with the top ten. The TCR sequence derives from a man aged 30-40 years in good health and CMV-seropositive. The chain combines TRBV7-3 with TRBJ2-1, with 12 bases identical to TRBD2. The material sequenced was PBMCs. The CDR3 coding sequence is TGTGCCAGCAGCGCGACTAGCGGGAGCTACAATGAGCAGTTCTTC. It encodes CASSATSGSYNEQFF. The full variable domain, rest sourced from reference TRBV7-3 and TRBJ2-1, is GAGVSQTPSNKVTEKGKYVELRCDPISGHTALYWYRQSLGQGPEFLIYFQGTGAADDSGLPNDRFFAVRPEGSVSTLKIQRTERGDSAVYLCASSATSGSYNEQFFGPGTRLTVL.